The 5 T cell receptor beta chains below come from one sample, sequenced in a study of OX40 agonist ivuxolimab in advanced cancers. Sequencing used immunoSEQ multiplex PCR; TCRdb keeps in-frame clones, though not all of them. Found here are 25,000 to 30,000 clones, 80% to 85% of them singletons; the top ten hold about a fifth. The source material was CD4+ or CD8+ T cells sorted from blood, sampled in a trial of the OX40 agonist ivuxolimab. The receptors were gathered from an adult with an advanced solid tumor such as melanoma, head and neck, liver or kidney cancer.

The gene calls are TRBV29-1 and TRBJ2-2, with 7 bases identical to TRBD1. V lost 7 bases and J lost 0; bases outside the gene matches: 5. Germline V gives CDR1 SQVTM, CDR2 ANQGSEA. The CDR3 has 14 residues. The CDR3 reads CSARGTANTGELFF. DNA for the CDR3: TGCAGCGCCAGAGGGACAGCGAACACCGGGGAGCTGTTTTTT.

The gene calls are TRBV10-3 and TRBJ1-5, with unresolved D. The V end was cut by 2 bases, the J end by 2 bases, with 7 bases between. The CDR3 has 14 amino acids. Germline lookup yields CDR1 ENHRY and CDR2 SYGVKD. This CDR3 is CAISEVGGNQPQHF. CDR3 in DNA: TGTGCCATCAGTGAGGTCGGAGGCAATCAGCCCCAGCATTTT.

This rearrangement joins TRBV27 to TRBJ2-1; 8 nucleotides agree with TRBD1. Germline CDR1 MNHEY, CDR2 SMNVEV (reference sequence). The CDR3 covers 14 residues. J was trimmed by 4 bases and V by 5 bases; bases with no gene match: 4. CDR3 protein: CASSPRQGYNEQFF. The CDR3 DNA sequence: TGTGCCAGCAGTCCTCGACAGGGGTACAATGAGCAGTTCTTC.

This clone is termed large (0.1 to 1%). V is TRBV19 and J is TRBJ1-5, with 10 bases aligning to TRBD1. There are 16 residues in the CDR3. Trimming took 4 bases from V and 3 from J; bases not matched to a gene: 6. Germline V CDR1 and CDR2: LNHDA, SQIVND (reference sequence). This CDR3 is CASSTRDRGVNQPQHF. In DNA form, the CDR3 reads TGTGCCAGTAGTACCCGGGACAGGGGAGTCAATCAGCCCCAGCATTTT.

This clone was seen a few times. V is TRBV6-4 and J is TRBJ2-3; TRBD2 matches at 11 bases. Trimming at V came to 5 bases and at J to 0 bases, leaving 1 base not matched to a gene. Germline CDR1 is MRHNA and CDR2 is SNTAGT. The CDR3 is 15 residues long. This CDR3 reads CASSRTSGSTDTQYF. In DNA form, the CDR3 reads TGTGCCAGCAGTCGGACTAGCGGGAGCACAGATACGCAGTATTTT.